These 20 T cell receptor beta chains share one sample of origin, sequenced in a study of lymphopenia after photon versus proton radiotherapy. Data came from immunoSEQ multiplex PCR; TCRdb stores just in-frame clones and leaves some out. The data hold fewer than 45,000 clones, with around 84% observed a single time. The material sequenced was peripheral blood, taken from a patient treated with proton-based radiotherapy. The source of these receptors is a woman in her 70s with pancreatic cancer. Some clones in this sample may be carry-over from other donors' samples.

The chain uses TRBV7-2 and TRBJ2-7; TRBD2 matches 11 bases. J lost 2 bases, V lost 7 bases, and 7 bases had no gene match. This CDR3 region has 15 residues. Per the germline V gene, CDR1 is SGHTA and CDR2 is FQGNSA. The CDR3 is CASTPLAGGPYEQYF. The CDR3 nucleotides read TGTGCCAGCACCCCTTTAGCGGGAGGGCCCTACGAGCAGTACTTC.

The chain links TRBV6-6 to TRBJ2-5; D is uncertain. Trimming stripped 4 bases from V and 1 base from J, with 10 bases between. Per germline, CDR1 MNHNY and CDR2 SVGAGI (reference sequence). This CDR3 has 14 amino acids. CDR3 amino acids: CASSSLTSQETQYF. DNA for the CDR3: TGTGCCAGCAGTTCCCTGACTTCCCAAGAGACCCAGTACTTC.

This chain connects TRBV2 to TRBJ1-1; TRBD1 might be the D (5 bases). This CDR3 has 11 amino acids. CDR1 SNHLY and CDR2 FYNNEI come from the germline V gene. For the CDR3, the DNA is TGTGCGGTTTTGGGGGACACTGAAGCTTTCTTT. It codes for CAVLGDTEAFF.

This chain uses TRBV7-8 with TRBJ2-1; D may match TRBD1 or TRBD2 (5 bases each). From germline, CDR1 is SGHVS and CDR2 FQNEAQ. The CDR3 contains 14 residues. Trimming shortened V by 4 bases and J by 1 base, and 8 bases separated the two germline ends. The CDR3 nucleotides read TGTGCCAGCAGCTCCGAGGGGTCCTACAATGAGCAGTTCTTC. Encoded protein: CASSSEGSYNEQFF.

The chain is built from TRBV6-4 and TRBJ2-6; no clear D. The CDR3 consists of 16 residues. The ends were cut back, 0 bases at V and 0 bases at J, with 6 bases in the middle. From germline, CDR1 is MRHNA and CDR2 SNTAGT. CDR3: CASSDSRVSGANVLTF. The CDR3 bases are TGTGCCAGCAGTGACTCTAGGGTCTCTGGGGCCAACGTCCTGACTTTC.

The V and J genes are TRBV10-2 and TRBJ2-2; 8 bases map to TRBD2. CDR3 size: 14 residues. The junction had 2 bases not matched to a gene; V was cut back by 2 bases and J by 6 bases. CDR1 is WSHSY, CDR2 SAAADI, per germline. The CDR3 protein is CASSETGGAGELFF. The CDR3 DNA sequence: TGCGCCAGCAGTGAGACGGGAGGGGCCGGGGAGCTGTTTTTT.

This chain joins TRBV4-3 and TRBJ1-5; D gene unclear. Germline-derived CDR1 and CDR2 are LGHNA and YSLEER. The V end lost 1 base, the J end lost 3 bases, and 7 bases lay between the germline ends. CDR3 length: 14 residues. The CDR3 reads CASSQGVSNQPQHF. In DNA, the CDR3 is TGCGCCAGCAGCCAAGGGGTTTCCAATCAGCCCCAGCATTTT.

J is TRBJ2-7 and V is TRBV7-2, with unresolved D. The CDR3 consists of 15 residues. The germline gives CDR1 SGHTA, CDR2 FQGNSA. Trimming left V 5 bases short and J 0 bases short, with 14 bases between. The CDR3, as DNA: TGTGCCAGCAGCCCCCAGGCGACAAACTCCTACGAGCAGTACTTC. It yields the protein CASSPQATNSYEQYF. The full variable domain, completed using reference TRBV7-2 and TRBJ2-7, is GAGVSQSPSNKVTEKGKDVELRCDPISGHTALYWYRQSLGQGLEFLIYFQGNSAPDKSGLPSDRFSAERTGGSVSTLTIQRTQQEDSAVYLCASSPQATNSYEQYFGPGTRLTVT.

V usage is TRBV6-1 and J usage is TRBJ1-5; D possibly corresponds to TRBD1 (5 bases). Germline values: CDR1 MNHNS, CDR2 SASEGT. V was pared by 2 bases and J by 0 bases, with 14 bases between. The CDR3 is made up of 17 amino acids. Here the CDR3 reads CASSESNTGGSNQPQHF. In DNA form, the CDR3 reads TGTGCCAGCAGTGAATCTAATACAGGTGGTAGCAATCAGCCCCAGCATTTT.

The chain recombines TRBV2 with TRBJ1-6; unclear D gene. V was cut by 2 bases and J by 9 bases, with 17 bases left in between. CDR1 and CDR2 (germline): SNHLY, FYNNEI. There are 16 residues in the CDR3. The CDR3 DNA reads TGTGCCAGCAGTGAAACGTTAGGAGGCTCCGGTTCACCCCTCCACTTT. This translates into CASSETLGGSGSPLHF.

The chain carries TRBV11-2 and TRBJ2-2; 8 bases are a match to TRBD2. The CDR3 spans 16 residues. V shed 5 bases, J shed 3 bases, and the junction held 8 bases outside the gene matches. Per germline, CDR1 SGHAT and CDR2 FQNNGV. CDR3 region: CASSPRGGRDTGELFF. The CDR3 coding sequence is TGTGCCAGCAGCCCCCGGGGGGGCCGGGACACCGGGGAGCTGTTTTTT.

This chain links TRBV2 with TRBJ1-2; no clear D gene. The germline gives CDR1 SNHLY, CDR2 FYNNEI. The CDR3 sequence is 13 residues long. Trimming took off 4 bases at V and 8 bases at J, with 14 bases between the two ends. For the CDR3, the DNA is TGTGCCAGCAGTGCCGCACAGCTGCGGGGCTACACCTTC. Translation gives CASSAAQLRGYTF.

In nucleotides, the CDR3 is TGTGCCAGCAGTTACCGTCGGCAAAGCGTGAGCACTGAAGCTTTCTTT. This codes for CASSYRRQSVSTEAFF. The chain recombines TRBV6-6 with TRBJ1-1; D is uncertain. Between the trimmed V and J ends, which lost 2 bases and 4 bases, there was a span of 17 bases. Germline loops: CDR1 MNHNY, CDR2 SVGAGI (reference sequence). This CDR3 is built from 16 residues.

The rearrangement links TRBV5-5 to TRBJ2-6, with D uncertain. Between the trimmed V and J ends, which lost 7 bases and 5 bases, there was a span of 22 bases. CDR1 is SGHKS, CDR2 YYEKEE, per germline (reference sequence). This CDR3 region has 17 residues. DNA for the CDR3: TGTGCCAGCTTTCGTATGTCTCGCACAAGTCGGGCCAACGTCCTGACTTTC. Translation: CASFRMSRTSRANVLTF.

The rearrangement uses TRBV28 and TRBJ2-7; possible D gene TRBD1, 5 bases. Germline V gene data show CDR1 as MDHEN and CDR2 as SYDVKM. This CDR3 comprises 14 residues. V was pared by 5 bases and J by 0 bases, with 11 bases between. The CDR3 DNA reads TGTGCCAGCAGTACACAGGTTAGCTCCTACGAGCAGTACTTC. Translation gives CASSTQVSSYEQYF. Filled out from reference TRBV28 and TRBJ2-7, the complete variable domain reads DVKVTQSSRYLVKRTGEKVFLECVQDMDHENMFWYRQDPGLGLRLIYFSYDVKMKEKGDIPEGYSVSREKKERFSLILESASTNQTSMYLCASSTQVSSYEQYFGPGTRLTVT.

J is TRBJ1-1 and V is TRBV19; D call uncertain. Germline V gene data show CDR1 as LNHDA and CDR2 as SQIVND (reference sequence). The CDR3 spans 13 residues. V was shortened by 6 bases and J by 0 bases, with 8 bases between the two germline ends. CDR3 coding DNA: TGTGCCAGTAGGTTAAACTTGAACACTGAAGCTTTCTTT. Protein sequence: CASRLNLNTEAFF.

The rearrangement uses TRBV7-8 and TRBJ1-6, with D possibly matching TRBD1 (6 bases). Germline V CDR1 and CDR2: SGHVS, FQNEAQ. CDR3 size: 14 residues. Trimming cost V 2 bases and J 6 bases, with 8 bases left between them. As DNA, the CDR3 is TGTGCCAGCAGCTTACTAGGGGGTAATTCACCCCTCCACTTT. Translation gives CASSLLGGNSPLHF.

The chain combines TRBV19 with TRBJ2-1; D might be TRBD1 (5 bases). The CDR3 has 16 residues. In germline, CDR1 is LNHDA, CDR2 SQIVND (reference sequence). V lost 3 bases to trimming and J lost 6 bases, with 18 bases between them. The CDR3 protein is CASSMIGRAAFNEQFF. CDR3 DNA sequence: TGTGCCAGTAGTATGATTGGCAGGGCGGCGTTCAATGAGCAGTTCTTC.

This clone is a singleton in its sample. The chain uses TRBV2 and TRBJ2-7; tentatively, D is TRBD2 (7 bases). The germline CDR1 and CDR2 sequences are SNHLY and FYNNEI. The CDR3 is made up of 12 amino acids. Trimming stripped 8 bases from V and 7 bases from J, with 15 bases between. CDR3 bases: TGTGCCAGCCTTAGGGGGGGAGGGGAGCAGTACTTC. Amino acids: CASLRGGGEQYF.

By its share, this clone is medium-sized (0.01 to 0.1%). The J gene is TRBJ1-2, the V gene TRBV19; TRBD1 is a possible D gene (5 bases). The V gene lost 1 base and the J gene lost 5 bases, with 8 bases spanning the gap. The germline V gene has CDR1 LNHDA and CDR2 SQIVND (reference sequence). The CDR3 contains 13 residues. Written as DNA, the CDR3 is TGTGCCAGTAGTATAGGGCGACAGTATGGCTACACCTTC. This sequence encodes CASSIGRQYGYTF.